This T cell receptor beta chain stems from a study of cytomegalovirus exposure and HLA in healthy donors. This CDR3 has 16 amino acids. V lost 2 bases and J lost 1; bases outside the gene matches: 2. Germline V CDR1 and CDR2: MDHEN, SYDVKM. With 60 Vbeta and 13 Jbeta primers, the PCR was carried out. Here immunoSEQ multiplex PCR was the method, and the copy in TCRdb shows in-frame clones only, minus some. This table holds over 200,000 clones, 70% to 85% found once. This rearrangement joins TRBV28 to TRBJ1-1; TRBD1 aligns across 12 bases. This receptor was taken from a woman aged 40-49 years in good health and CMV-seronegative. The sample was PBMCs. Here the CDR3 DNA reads TGTGCCAGCAGTTTAGGGACAGGGGGCCGGAACACTGAAGCTTTCTTT. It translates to CASSLGTGGRNTEAFF.